Below, 11 T cell receptor beta chains from the same sample are listed, as sequenced in a study of T cell repertoires in cytomegalovirus infection. TCRdb itself ran the reads through MiXCR, one entry per CDR3 protein. The table lists around 540,000 distinct CDR3 sequences, roughly a third of them singletons, with about 17% in the top ten. These TCRs' antigens remain unknown. Source: cultured PBMCs, taken from culture after CMV antigen stimulation. The receptors were sampled from a human donor in good health (CMV status not recorded). Some clones in this sample may be carry-over from other donors' samples.

The J gene is TRBJ2-6, the V gene TRBV19; 11 bases fit TRBD2. V shed 4 bases, J shed 1 base, and the junction held 6 bases outside the gene matches. The germline gives CDR1 LNHDA, CDR2 SQIVND (reference sequence). The CDR3 spans 18 residues. CDR3 coding DNA: TGTGCCAGTAGTACAATAGCGGGAGGGCCGTCTGGGGCCAACGTCCTGACTTTC. Amino acids: CASSTIAGGPSGANVLTF.

The gene calls are TRBV27 and TRBJ2-7; TRBD2 matches at 11 bases. Germline assignment: CDR1 MNHEY and CDR2 SMNVEV (reference sequence). The CDR3 runs 15 residues. J lost 0 bases, V lost 4 bases, and 2 bases had no gene match. The DNA of the CDR3 is TGTGCCAGCAGTTCGACTAGCGGGAACTCCTACGAGCAGTACTTC. This translates into CASSSTSGNSYEQYF.

The rearrangement joins TRBV20-1 to TRBJ2-5, with 15 bases fitting TRBD2. V lost 3 bases to trimming and J lost 0 bases; unmatched junction nucleotides: 5. Germline loops: CDR1 DFQATT, CDR2 SNEGSKA (reference sequence). This CDR3 contains 17 residues. As DNA, the CDR3 is TGCAGTGCTAGTCCCGGACTAGCGGGAGGGTACCAAGAGACCCAGTACTTC. It codes for CSASPGLAGGYQETQYF.

The rearrangement uses TRBV28 and TRBJ2-2; 12 bases fit TRBD1. CDR3 length: 15 residues. Germline CDR1 MDHEN, CDR2 SYDVKM. With 5 bases clipped from V and 6 bases from J, the junction kept 4 bases outside the gene matches. CDR3 protein: CASSGGQGAPGELFF. CDR3 DNA sequence: TGTGCCAGCAGTGGGGGACAGGGGGCGCCCGGGGAGCTGTTTTTT.

This clonotype was seen only a few times. V usage is TRBV6-2 or TRBV6-3 and J usage is TRBJ1-2; TRBD1 agrees at 7 bases. Germline V gene sequence: CDR1 MNHEY, CDR2 SVGEGT. The CDR3 is made up of 16 amino acids. V gave up 5 bases and J gave up 6 bases; unmatched junction bases: 15. CDR3: CASSTRIATGSHGYTF. In DNA, the CDR3 is TGTGCCAGCAGTACCCGGATCGCGACAGGGAGCCATGGCTACACCTTC.

This clonotype was observed a few times. This sequence joins TRBV7-8 and TRBJ2-2, with 10 positions matching TRBD2. CDR1 is SGHVS, CDR2 FQNEAQ, per germline. Trimming at V came to 4 bases and at J to 3 bases, leaving 5 bases not matched to a gene. CDR3 length equals 16 residues. For the CDR3, the DNA is TGTGCCAGCAGCTCGCGGACTAGCGGCGACACCGGGGAGCTGTTTTTT. Protein sequence: CASSSRTSGDTGELFF.

This clonotype has more than one count but fewer than ten. The rearrangement joins TRBV6-1 to TRBJ2-7; D is unresolved. CDR3 length: 16 amino acids. The germline CDR1 and CDR2 sequences are MNHNS and SASEGT. Deletions cut 6 bases from V and 2 bases from J, with 20 bases between. The CDR3 DNA follows: TGTGCCAGCAGATTTTTGCAGGTTCTCCTACCCTACGAGCAGTACTTC. This sequence encodes CASRFLQVLLPYEQYF.

This chain links TRBV28 with TRBJ1-5; 8 bases are shared with TRBD1. Germline V lookup: CDR1 MDHEN, CDR2 SYDVKM. This CDR3 is built from 21 residues. Germline trimming cut 6 bases from V and 1 base from J; bases unmatched to any gene: 23. This chain's CDR3 is CASSLMGRGRRLGGSNQPQHF. The CDR3 DNA follows: TGTGCCAGCAGCTTAATGGGCAGGGGGCGCAGACTTGGGGGGAGCAATCAGCCCCAGCATTTT. Full variable domain (outside the CDR3, taken from reference TRBV28 and TRBJ1-5): DVKVTQSSRYLVKRTGEKVFLECVQDMDHENMFWYRQDPGLGLRLIYFSYDVKMKEKGDIPEGYSVSREKKERFSLILESASTNQTSMYLCASSLMGRGRRLGGSNQPQHFGDGTRLSIL.

J is TRBJ2-3 and V is TRBV4-1, with D uncertain. V gave up 0 bases and J gave up 0 bases, with 10 bases separating them. CDR1 MGHRA and CDR2 YSYEKL come from the germline V gene. This CDR3 region has 16 residues. The CDR3 region is CASSQDLEYSTDTQYF. The DNA of the CDR3 is TGCGCCAGCAGCCAAGATCTCGAATATAGCACAGATACGCAGTATTTT.

This chain uses TRBV19 with TRBJ2-1; no clear D. The germline V and J ends were trimmed by 3 bases and 0 bases, with 9 bases remaining between them. The length of the CDR3 is 15 residues. Per germline, CDR1 LNHDA and CDR2 SQIVND (reference sequence). CDR3 bases: TGTGCCAGTAGTATGACCTGGAGCTCCTACAATGAGCAGTTCTTC. The encoded protein is CASSMTWSSYNEQFF.

The table lists this clonotype with a few counts. V usage is TRBV19 and J usage is TRBJ2-7; D uncertain. This CDR3 contains 13 residues. Trimming removed 6 bases from V and 3 bases from J, with 12 bases in between. The V gene's germline CDR1 is LNHDA and CDR2 SQIVND (reference sequence). The CDR3: CASSGGSIYEQYF. The CDR3 DNA is TGTGCCAGTAGCGGCGGATCTATCTACGAGCAGTACTTC.